This T cell receptor beta chain was identified in a study of T cell responses to AZD1222 COVID-19 vaccine. Study in general: Analyses pooled second doses at about 4 or about 12 weeks.

The data were produced by immunoSEQ multiplex PCR, yet TCRdb's version contains in-frame clones alone and is incomplete. This table holds fewer than 200,000 clones, approximately 92% found once. Germline CDR1 LNHDA, CDR2 SQIVND (reference sequence). The V gene end was trimmed by 6 bases and the J gene end by 5 bases; junction bases not matched to a gene: 7. The CDR3 is 15 residues long. Study-level points and caveats: None of the repertoires were sampled until the peak T cell response had passed. Increases in Spike-specific TCR breadth and depth were seen after two AZD1222 doses. Only 5 or 6 people who got AZD1222 tested seropositive at baseline.

Concerning this clone itself: Its antigen remains unidentified.

This TCR was sampled from an adult in good health. Source: peripheral blood, taken on day 0 of AZD1222 vaccination. This chain joins TRBV19 and TRBJ1-2, with 12 bases lining up with TRBD1. For the CDR3, the DNA is TGTGCCAGTAGACGGGACAGGGGGCGATGGTATGGCTACACCTTC. This sequence encodes CASRRDRGRWYGYTF.